This T cell receptor beta chain comes out of a study of cytomegalovirus exposure and HLA in healthy donors. Each donor was nominally healthy when sampled (though unrecorded immune exposures were likely). Amplification used 60 Vbeta primers and 13 Jbeta primers. Assay used: immunoSEQ multiplex PCR; TCRdb lists only in-frame clones, some missing. The table has about 130,000 clones, over 75% seen once. In germline, CDR1 is SGHDT, CDR2 YYEEEE. The CDR3 consists of 14 residues. J gave up 4 bases and V 2 bases, and 3 bases lay outside the gene matches. The chain has TRBV5-6 and TRBJ1-5; TRBD1 matches at 7 bases. This receptor was identified in a man aged 18 to 30 in good health and CMV-seropositive. Source material: PBMCs. The CDR3 DNA sequence: TGTGCCAGCAGCTTCTGGGACAGTAATCAGCCCCAGCATTTT. It specifies CASSFWDSNQPQHF.